The rows below give T cell receptor beta chains drawn from one sample of a study of blood T cell repertoires in COVID-19. Some clones are missing from TCRdb's copy, which holds only in-frame ones; the method was immunoSEQ multiplex PCR. The repertoire holds about 430,000 clones, with around nine tenths as singletons. The material sequenced was PBMCs or T cells enriched from blood (not recorded which). Every receptor here comes from a woman aged 18-29 years who had been exposed to COVID-19. Both conserved end residues are trimmed from each CDR3.

J	V	CDR3
TRBJ2-2	TRBV28	ASSLFRGGGSGELF
TRBJ2-3	TRBV28	ASSLGRAGGTDTQY
TRBJ1-5	TRBV10-3	AISDRQGLDQPQH
TRBJ1-2	TRBV14	ASSPAGTVYGYT
TRBJ1-2	TRBV11-1	ASSFGIENYGYT
TRBJ2-2	TRBV9	ASSLAGGYNTGELF
TRBJ2-1	TRBV7-8	ASSPRRGWKPDNEQF
TRBJ1-1	TRBV9	ASSPRLGQGHTEAF
TRBJ2-7	TRBV7-3	ASSQGQGDEQY
TRBJ1-4	TRBV7-2	ASSLQSTGVNEKLF
TRBJ1-4	TRBV2	ASMWGQGVGEKLF
TRBJ1-1	TRBV7-6	ASRPDRERTEAF
TRBJ2-6	TRBV7-2	ASSGTGQSSGANVLT
TRBJ2-3	TRBV7-9	ASSLSQALTDTQY
TRBJ2-5	TRBV18	ASSPLQGDQETQY